This TCR beta chain originates from a study of cytomegalovirus exposure and HLA in healthy donors. About the study: A previous analysis identified approximately 110 million unique TCR beta sequences derived from roughly 180 million T cells.

V lost 5 bases to trimming and J lost 7 bases, with 17 bases between them. Germline V gives CDR1 PRHDT, CDR2 FYEKMQ (reference sequence). CDR3 size: 15 residues. Regarding the study as a whole: The classifier reportedly diagnosed cytomegalovirus status with high sensitivity and specificity.

60 Vbeta and 13 Jbeta primers were used in PCR. As handled by the study authors: It was a later analysis that counted around 85 million unique TCR beta chains, of which around 11 million were shared. Repertoires were generated with immunoSEQ multiplex PCR, while TCRdb's copy carries only in-frame clones and drops some. Clonal size and the V and J genes are those of that table, whereas D and trimming came from the DNA. The sample carries 200,000 or so clones, 76% recorded once. As regards this clone: The target antigen is unknown.

Input material: PBMCs. The source is a man between 18 and 35 years old in good health and CMV-seronegative. The rearrangement uses TRBV13 and TRBJ1-4, with D unclear. The CDR3 loop is CASSPFGEFGEKLFF. As DNA, the CDR3 is TGTGCCAGCAGCCCATTCGGGGAATTTGGTGAAAAACTGTTTTTT.